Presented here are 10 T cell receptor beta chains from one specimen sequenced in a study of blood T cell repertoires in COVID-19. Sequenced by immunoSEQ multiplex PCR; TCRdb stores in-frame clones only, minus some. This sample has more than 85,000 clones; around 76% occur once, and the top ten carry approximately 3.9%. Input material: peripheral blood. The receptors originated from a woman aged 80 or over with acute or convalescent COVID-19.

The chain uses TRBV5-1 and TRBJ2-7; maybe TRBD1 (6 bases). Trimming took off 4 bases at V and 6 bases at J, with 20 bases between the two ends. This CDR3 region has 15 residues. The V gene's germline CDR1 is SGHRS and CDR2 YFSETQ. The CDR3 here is CASSTYRAGGGEQYF. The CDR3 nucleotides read TGCGCCAGCAGCACCTACAGGGCTGGAGGAGGCGAGCAGTACTTC.

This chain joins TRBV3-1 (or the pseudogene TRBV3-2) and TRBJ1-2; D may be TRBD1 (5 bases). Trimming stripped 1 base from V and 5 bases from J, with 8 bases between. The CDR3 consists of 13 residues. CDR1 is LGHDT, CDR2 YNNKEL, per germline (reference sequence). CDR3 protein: CASSQGAGYGYTF. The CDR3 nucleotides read TGTGCCAGCAGCCAAGGTGCAGGGTATGGCTACACCTTC.

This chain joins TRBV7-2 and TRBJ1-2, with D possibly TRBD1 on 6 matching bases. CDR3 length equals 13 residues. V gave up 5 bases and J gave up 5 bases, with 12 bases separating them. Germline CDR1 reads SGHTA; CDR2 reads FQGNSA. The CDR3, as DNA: TGTGCCAGCAGCGCGGGGGCTGGGTATGGCTACACCTTC. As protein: CASSAGAGYGYTF.

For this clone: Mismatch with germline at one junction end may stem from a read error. The CDR3 protein is CASSFQSTGTQYF. The CDR3 DNA follows: TGTGCCAGCAGTTTTCAGTCGACAGGTACGCAGTATTTT. This chain uses TRBV27 with TRBJ2-3, with D perhaps TRBD1 (6 bases). The CDR3 extends over 13 amino acids. From germline, CDR1 is MNHEY and CDR2 SMNVEV (reference sequence).

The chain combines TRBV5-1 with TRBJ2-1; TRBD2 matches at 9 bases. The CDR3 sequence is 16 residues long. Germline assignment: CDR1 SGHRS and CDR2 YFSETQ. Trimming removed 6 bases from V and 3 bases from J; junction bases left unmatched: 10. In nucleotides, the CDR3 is TGCGCCAGCATGTCCCTAGCGGGAATGAGCTACAATGAGCAGTTCTTC. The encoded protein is CASMSLAGMSYNEQFF.

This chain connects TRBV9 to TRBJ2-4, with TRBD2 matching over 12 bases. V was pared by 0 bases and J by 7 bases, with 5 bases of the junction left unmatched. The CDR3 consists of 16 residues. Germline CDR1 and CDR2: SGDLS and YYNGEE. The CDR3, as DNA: TGTGCCAGCAGCGTAGGACTAGCGGGGGTCGCGAACATTCAGTACTTC. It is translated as CASSVGLAGVANIQYF. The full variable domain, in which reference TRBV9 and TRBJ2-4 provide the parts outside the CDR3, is DSGVTQTPKHLITATGQRVTLRCSPRSGDLSVYWYQQSLDQGLQFLIQYYNGEERAKGNILERFSAQQFPDLHSELNLSSLELGDSALYFCASSVGLAGVANIQYFGAGTRLSVL.

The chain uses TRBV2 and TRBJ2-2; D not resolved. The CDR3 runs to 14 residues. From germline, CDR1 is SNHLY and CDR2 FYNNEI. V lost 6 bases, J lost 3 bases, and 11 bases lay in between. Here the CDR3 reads CASRGGRDTGELFF. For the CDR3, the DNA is TGTGCCAGCAGGGGTGGGCGTGACACCGGGGAGCTGTTTTTT. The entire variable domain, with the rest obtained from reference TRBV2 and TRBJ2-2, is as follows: EPEVTQTPSHQVTQMGQEVILRCVPISNHLYFYWYRQILGQKVEFLVSFYNNEISEKSEIFDDQFSVERPDGSNFTLKIRSTKLEDSAMYFCASRGGRDTGELFFGEGSRLTVL.

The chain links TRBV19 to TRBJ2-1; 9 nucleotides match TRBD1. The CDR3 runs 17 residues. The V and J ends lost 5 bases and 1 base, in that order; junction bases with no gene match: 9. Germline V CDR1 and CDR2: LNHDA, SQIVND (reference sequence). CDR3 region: CASSWGTGKLSYNEQFF. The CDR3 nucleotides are TGTGCCAGTAGTTGGGGGACAGGGAAACTTTCCTACAATGAGCAGTTCTTC.

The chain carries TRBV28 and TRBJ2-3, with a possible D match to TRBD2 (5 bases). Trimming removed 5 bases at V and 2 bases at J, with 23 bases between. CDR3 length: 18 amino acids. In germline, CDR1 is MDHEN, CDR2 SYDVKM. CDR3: CASSPTISGGVDTDTQYF. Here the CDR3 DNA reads TGTGCCAGCAGTCCGACTATCAGTGGCGGAGTCGACACAGATACGCAGTATTTT.

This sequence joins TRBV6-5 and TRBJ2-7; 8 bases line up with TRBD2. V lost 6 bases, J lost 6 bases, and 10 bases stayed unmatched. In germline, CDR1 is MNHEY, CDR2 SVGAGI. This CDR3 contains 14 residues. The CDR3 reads CASRNPGLVSEQYF. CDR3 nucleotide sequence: TGTGCCAGCAGAAACCCGGGACTAGTCTCCGAGCAGTACTTC.